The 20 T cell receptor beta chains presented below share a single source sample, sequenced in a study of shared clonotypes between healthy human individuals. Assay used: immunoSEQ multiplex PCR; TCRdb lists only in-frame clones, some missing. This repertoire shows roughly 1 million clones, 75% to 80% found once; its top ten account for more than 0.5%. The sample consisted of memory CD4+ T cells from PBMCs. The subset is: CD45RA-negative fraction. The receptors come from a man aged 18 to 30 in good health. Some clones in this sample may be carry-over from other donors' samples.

CDR3 DNA: TGTGCCAGCAGCTCTCTTGAGGCTCAGGGGACCCAGTACTTC. It translates to CASSSLEAQGTQYF. The gene calls are TRBV7-8 and TRBJ2-5, with D tentatively TRBD1 (5 bases). Germline assignment: CDR1 SGHVS and CDR2 FQNEAQ. CDR3 length equals 14 residues. V lost 4 bases and J lost 7, with 16 bases in between.

The CDR3 DNA is TGTGCCAGTAAATGGACTAGCGGTTCCTACGAGCAGTACTTC. The encoded protein is CASKWTSGSYEQYF. The rearrangement links TRBV19 to TRBJ2-7, with TRBD2 matching 10 bases. J was trimmed by 1 base and V by 7 bases; bases with no gene match: 4. CDR3 length: 14 residues. CDR1 and CDR2 (germline): LNHDA, SQIVND (reference sequence). The whole variable domain, remainder taken from reference TRBV19 and TRBJ2-7, is DGGITQSPKYLFRKEGQNVTLSCEQNLNHDAMYWYRQDPGQGLRLIYYSQIVNDFQKGDIAEGYSVSREKKESFPLTVTSAQKNPTAFYLCASKWTSGSYEQYFGPGTRLTVT.

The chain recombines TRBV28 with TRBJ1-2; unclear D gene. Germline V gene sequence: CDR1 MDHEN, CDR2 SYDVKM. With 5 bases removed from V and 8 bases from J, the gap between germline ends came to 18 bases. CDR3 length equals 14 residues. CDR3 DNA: TGTGCCAGCAGTCTCAGGACCCACCAAGTCGGCTACACCTTC. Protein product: CASSLRTHQVGYTF.

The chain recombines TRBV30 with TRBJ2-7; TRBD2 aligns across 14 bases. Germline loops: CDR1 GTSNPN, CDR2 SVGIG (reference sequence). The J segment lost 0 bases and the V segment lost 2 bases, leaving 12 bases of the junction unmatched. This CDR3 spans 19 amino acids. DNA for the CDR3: TGTGCCTGGAGTCGCGGCCGGACTAGCGGGAGGATGAGCTCCTACGAGCAGTACTTC. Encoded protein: CAWSRGRTSGRMSSYEQYF. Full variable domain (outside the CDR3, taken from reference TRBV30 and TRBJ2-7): SQTIHQWPATLVQPVGSPLSLECTVEGTSNPNLYWYRQAAGRGLQLLFYSVGIGQISSEVPQNLSASRPQDRQFILSSKKLLLSDSGFYLCAWSRGRTSGRMSSYEQYFGPGTRLTVT.

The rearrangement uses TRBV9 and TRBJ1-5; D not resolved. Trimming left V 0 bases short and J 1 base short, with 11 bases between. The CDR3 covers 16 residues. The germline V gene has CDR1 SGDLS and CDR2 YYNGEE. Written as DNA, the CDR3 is TGTGCCAGCAGCGTAGGAGAGGGTCTGAGCAATCAGCCCCAGCATTTT. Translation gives CASSVGEGLSNQPQHF.

DNA for the CDR3: TGCGCCAGCAGCTTGGACAGAGGGGGCGCTGGCTACACCTTC. The encoded protein is CASSLDRGGAGYTF. This chain links TRBV5-1 with TRBJ1-2; 7 nucleotides agree with TRBD1. CDR1 is SGHRS, CDR2 YFSETQ, per germline. The CDR3 runs to 14 residues. V was clipped by 0 bases and J by 7 bases; unmatched bases: 6.

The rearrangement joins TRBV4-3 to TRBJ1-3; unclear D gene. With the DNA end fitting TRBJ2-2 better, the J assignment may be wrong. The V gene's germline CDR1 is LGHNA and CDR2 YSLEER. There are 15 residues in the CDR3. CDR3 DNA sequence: TGCGCCAGCAGCCAAGAGGGCCTAGGCACCGGGGAGCTGTTTTTT. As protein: CASSQEGLGTGELFF.

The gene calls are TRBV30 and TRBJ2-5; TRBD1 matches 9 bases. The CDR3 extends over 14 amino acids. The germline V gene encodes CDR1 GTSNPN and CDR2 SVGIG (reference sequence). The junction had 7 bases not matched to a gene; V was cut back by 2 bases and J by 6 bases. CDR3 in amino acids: CAWSNGQGLKTQYF. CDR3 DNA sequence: TGTGCCTGGAGTAACGGACAGGGGCTCAAGACCCAGTACTTC. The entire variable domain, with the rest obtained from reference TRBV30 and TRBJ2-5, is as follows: SQTIHQWPATLVQPVGSPLSLECTVEGTSNPNLYWYRQAAGRGLQLLFYSVGIGQISSEVPQNLSASRPQDRQFILSSKKLLLSDSGFYLCAWSNGQGLKTQYFGPGTRLLVL.

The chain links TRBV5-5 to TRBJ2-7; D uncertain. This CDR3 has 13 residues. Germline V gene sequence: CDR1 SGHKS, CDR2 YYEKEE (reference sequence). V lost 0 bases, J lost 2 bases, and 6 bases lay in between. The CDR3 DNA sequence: TGTGCCAGCAGCTTGGGCAGGACCTACGAGCAGTACTTC. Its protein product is CASSLGRTYEQYF.

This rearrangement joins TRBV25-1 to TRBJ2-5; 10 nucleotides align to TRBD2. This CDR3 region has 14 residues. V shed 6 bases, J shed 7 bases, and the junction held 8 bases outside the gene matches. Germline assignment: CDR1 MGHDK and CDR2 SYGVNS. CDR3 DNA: TGTGCCAGCAGCGCTAGCGGGAGCGTGGCGACCCAGTACTTC. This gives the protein CASSASGSVATQYF.

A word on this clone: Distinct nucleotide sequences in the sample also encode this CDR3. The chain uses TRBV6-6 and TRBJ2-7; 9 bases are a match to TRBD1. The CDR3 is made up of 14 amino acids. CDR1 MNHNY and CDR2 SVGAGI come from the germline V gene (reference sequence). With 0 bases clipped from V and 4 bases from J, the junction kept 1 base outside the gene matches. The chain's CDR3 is CASSYSGQGYEQYF. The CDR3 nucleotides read TGTGCCAGCAGTTACTCGGGACAGGGTTACGAGCAGTACTTC.

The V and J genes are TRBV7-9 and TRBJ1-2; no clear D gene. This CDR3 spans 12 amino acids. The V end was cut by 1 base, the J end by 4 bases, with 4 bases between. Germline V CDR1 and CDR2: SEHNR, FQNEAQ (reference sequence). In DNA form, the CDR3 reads TGTGCCAGCAGCTTAGAGGCCTATGGCTACACCTTC. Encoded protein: CASSLEAYGYTF.

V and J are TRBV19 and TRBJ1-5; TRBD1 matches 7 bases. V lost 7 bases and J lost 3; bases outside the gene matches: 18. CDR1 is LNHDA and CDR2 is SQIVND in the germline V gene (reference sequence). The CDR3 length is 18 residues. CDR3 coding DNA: TGTGCCAGTACCAATGGGATGGGCAGGGGGATTTTCAATCAGCCCCAGCATTTT. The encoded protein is CASTNGMGRGIFNQPQHF. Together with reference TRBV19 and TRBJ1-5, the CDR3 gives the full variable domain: DGGITQSPKYLFRKEGQNVTLSCEQNLNHDAMYWYRQDPGQGLRLIYYSQIVNDFQKGDIAEGYSVSREKKESFPLTVTSAQKNPTAFYLCASTNGMGRGIFNQPQHFGDGTRLSIL.

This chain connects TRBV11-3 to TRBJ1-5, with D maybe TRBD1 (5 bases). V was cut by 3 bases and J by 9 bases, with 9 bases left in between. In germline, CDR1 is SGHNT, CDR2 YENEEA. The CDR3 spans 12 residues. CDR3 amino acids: CASSLTDGPQHF. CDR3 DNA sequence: TGTGCCAGCAGCTTGACAGACGGGCCCCAGCATTTT.

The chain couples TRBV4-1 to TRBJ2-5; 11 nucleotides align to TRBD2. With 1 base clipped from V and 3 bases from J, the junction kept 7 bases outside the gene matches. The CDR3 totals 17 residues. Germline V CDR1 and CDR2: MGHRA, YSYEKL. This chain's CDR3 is CASSQAGLAGPKETQYF. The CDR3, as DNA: TGCGCCAGCAGCCAAGCCGGACTAGCGGGCCCTAAAGAGACCCAGTACTTC.

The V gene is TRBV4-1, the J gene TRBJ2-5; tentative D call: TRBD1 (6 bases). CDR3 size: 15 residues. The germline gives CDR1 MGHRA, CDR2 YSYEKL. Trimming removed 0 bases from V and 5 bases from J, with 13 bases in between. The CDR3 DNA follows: TGCGCCAGCAGCCAAGATCTCCAGGGGATGGAGACCCAGTACTTC. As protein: CASSQDLQGMETQYF.

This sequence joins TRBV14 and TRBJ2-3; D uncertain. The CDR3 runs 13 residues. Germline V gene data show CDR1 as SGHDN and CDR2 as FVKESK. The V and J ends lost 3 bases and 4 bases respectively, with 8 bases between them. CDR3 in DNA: TGTGCCAGCAGCCACGTAATGGCAGATACGCAGTATTTT. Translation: CASSHVMADTQYF. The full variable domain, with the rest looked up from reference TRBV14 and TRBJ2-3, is EAGVTQFPSHSVIEKGQTVTLRCDPISGHDNLYWYRRVMGKEIKFLLHFVKESKQDESGMPNNRFLAERTGGTYSTLKVQPAELEDSGVYFCASSHVMADTQYFGPGTRLTVL.

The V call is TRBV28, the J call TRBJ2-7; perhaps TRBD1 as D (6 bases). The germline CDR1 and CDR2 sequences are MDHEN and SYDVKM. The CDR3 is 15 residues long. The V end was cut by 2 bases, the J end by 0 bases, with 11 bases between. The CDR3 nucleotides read TGTGCCAGCAGTTTAGGGGGCCTTAGCTCCTACGAGCAGTACTTC. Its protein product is CASSLGGLSSYEQYF.

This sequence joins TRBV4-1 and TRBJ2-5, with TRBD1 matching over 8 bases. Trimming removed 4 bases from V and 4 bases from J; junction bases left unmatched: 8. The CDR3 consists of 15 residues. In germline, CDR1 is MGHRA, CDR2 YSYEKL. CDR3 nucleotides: TGCGCCAGCAGCCCGGGAATCAGGGGGCGAGAGACCCAGTACTTC. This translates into CASSPGIRGRETQYF.

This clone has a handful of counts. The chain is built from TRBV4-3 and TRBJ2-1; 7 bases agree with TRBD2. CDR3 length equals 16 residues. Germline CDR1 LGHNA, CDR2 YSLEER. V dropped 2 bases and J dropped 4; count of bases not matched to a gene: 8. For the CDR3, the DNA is TGCGCCAGCAGCCAATTTGGCGGGAGCTCATACAATGAGCAGTTCTTC. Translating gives CASSQFGGSSYNEQFF.